One and the same sample provided the 28 T cell receptor beta chains below, sequenced in a study of blood T cells in healthy people across ages. Then a second PCR, running roughly 7 to 11 cycles, was carried out with a sample-barcoded 5' primer and a J-beta primer mix. TCRdb re-analysed the 5' RACE reads in MiXCR, keeping a single row per CDR3 protein. There are about 290,000 distinct CDR3 sequences in the sample; 25% to 30% occur only once, and 25% to 35% lies in the top ten. Sequencing was done on a sample of blood. These receptors all come from a woman aged 70-85 years in good health.

The rearrangement uses TRBV28 and TRBJ2-7; the match to TRBD2 covers 7 bases. Trimming took 8 bases from V and 4 from J; bases not matched to a gene: 8. Per the germline V gene, CDR1 is MDHEN and CDR2 is SYDVKM. The CDR3 runs 13 residues. CDR3: CASGIGRTYEQYF. Here the CDR3 DNA reads TGTGCCAGCGGAATCGGGAGGACGTACGAGCAGTACTTC.

CDR3 residues: CSARDLPSGRAWEQFF. The CDR3 DNA follows: TGCAGTGCTAGAGACCTACCTAGCGGGAGGGCCTGGGAGCAGTTCTTC. V is TRBV20-1 and J is TRBJ2-7; TRBD2 matches 12 bases. Matching the DNA end better, TRBJ2-1 makes the J call doubtful. The germline CDR1 and CDR2 sequences are DFQATT and SNEGSKA (reference sequence). This CDR3 has 16 residues.

The rearrangement joins TRBV5-1 to TRBJ2-2; 7 bases are a match to TRBD1. This CDR3 spans 17 amino acids. J gave up 0 bases and V 0 bases, and 5 bases lay outside the gene matches. Germline CDR1 SGHRS, CDR2 YFSETQ. The CDR3 nucleotides are TGCGCCAGCAGCTTGGCGGGACAGCCATCGAACACCGGGGAGCTGTTTTTT. This codes for CASSLAGQPSNTGELFF.

This clonotype was found a few times. This sequence joins TRBV28 and TRBJ1-2; maybe TRBD1 (6 bases). From germline, CDR1 is MDHEN and CDR2 SYDVKM. The V and J ends lost 5 bases and 1 base respectively, with 14 bases between them. There are 15 residues in the CDR3. The CDR3 DNA follows: TGTGCCAGCAGTCCTACAGGGTTCGTTAACTATGGCTACACCTTC. Encoded protein: CASSPTGFVNYGYTF.

This rearrangement joins TRBV5-1 to TRBJ1-4; D is unclear. The germline V gene encodes CDR1 SGHRS and CDR2 YFSETQ. The CDR3 runs 17 residues. Trimming took 1 base from V and 0 from J, leaving 13 bases between them. CDR3 region: CASSLRGDGATNEKLFF. CDR3 nucleotide sequence: TGCGCCAGCAGCTTGCGTGGCGACGGGGCAACTAATGAAAAACTGTTTTTT. Looking up the rest from reference TRBV5-1 and TRBJ1-4 gives the full variable domain: KAGVTQTPRYLIKTRGQQVTLSCSPISGHRSVSWYQQTPGQGLQFLFEYFSETQRNKGNFPGRFSGRQFSNSRSEMNVSTLELGDSALYLCASSLRGDGATNEKLFFGSGTQLSVL.

The genes are TRBV2 and TRBJ1-5, with TRBD1 identical over 7 bases. V trimming: 3 bases; J trimming: 0 bases; junction bases outside the gene matches: 2. Germline V CDR1 and CDR2: SNHLY, FYNNEI. The length of the CDR3 is 15 residues. CDR3 amino acids: CASSDGTVSNQPQHF. CDR3 DNA sequence: TGTGCCAGCAGTGACGGGACAGTTAGCAATCAGCCCCAGCATTTT.

The chain links TRBV6-6 to TRBJ2-4; 11 bases fit TRBD1. CDR1 is MNHNY and CDR2 is SVGAGI in the germline V gene (reference sequence). The CDR3 has 16 residues. V was pared by 6 bases and J by 3 bases, with 7 bases of the junction left unmatched. CDR3 in DNA: TGTGCCAGCAGCTATACCGGGACAGGGGGCAAAAACATTCAGTACTTC. Protein sequence: CASSYTGTGGKNIQYF.

This clonotype showed up just a few times. The chain recombines TRBV13 with TRBJ1-6; D not resolved. V was cut by 0 bases and J by 0 bases, with 9 bases left in between. Germline V gene data show CDR1 as PRHDT and CDR2 as FYEKMQ (reference sequence). The CDR3 runs to 17 residues. This chain's CDR3 is CASSLGGGSSYNSPLHF. The CDR3 region has the DNA TGTGCCAGCAGCTTAGGAGGTGGGAGCTCCTATAATTCACCCCTCCACTTT.

V and J are TRBV2 and TRBJ2-1; unclear D gene. The germline V gene has CDR1 SNHLY and CDR2 FYNNEI. Trimming pared 5 bases from V and 3 bases from J, leaving 11 bases between. The CDR3 spans 14 residues. Written as DNA, the CDR3 is TGTGCCAGCAGTACAGCGAACCGCTACAATGAGCAGTTCTTC. It yields the protein CASSTANRYNEQFF.

This clonotype was seen a handful of times. The V gene is TRBV10-3, the J gene TRBJ2-1; 8 nucleotides agree with TRBD2. Trimming cost V 8 bases and J 4 bases; bases outside gene matches: 10. Germline lookup yields CDR1 ENHRY and CDR2 SYGVKD. The CDR3 is 15 residues long. The CDR3 sequence: CAIVEAGGPYNEQFF. The CDR3, as DNA: TGTGCCATCGTGGAGGCGGGAGGACCTTACAATGAGCAGTTCTTC.

This clonotype has more than one count but fewer than ten. The V gene is TRBV12-3 or TRBV12-4, the J gene TRBJ1-1, with D perhaps TRBD1 (5 bases). This CDR3 is 14 amino acids long. V was pared by 3 bases and J by 4 bases, with 12 bases between. The CDR3 nucleotides read TGTGCCAGCAGTTTTCAGGGTTCGGGCACTGAAGCTTTCTTT. Translating gives CASSFQGSGTEAFF.

The table lists this clonotype with a few counts. The rearrangement joins TRBV5-1 to TRBJ1-1; D gene uncertain. The ends were cut back, 7 bases at V and 4 bases at J, with 20 bases in the middle. The CDR3 length is 15 residues. Germline-derived CDR1 and CDR2 are SGHRS and YFSETQ. This CDR3 reads CASSVSAGGSTEAFF. In DNA, the CDR3 is TGCGCCAGCTCCGTCTCCGCAGGCGGGTCCACTGAAGCTTTCTTT.

The V call is TRBV3-1, the J call TRBJ2-3; 9 bases agree with TRBD2. There are 15 residues in the CDR3. Trimming at V came to 1 base and at J to 3 bases, leaving 2 bases not matched to a gene. CDR1 and CDR2 from the germline V gene are LGHDT and YNNKEL (reference sequence). The CDR3 sequence is CASSQGAGGTDTQYF. The DNA for the CDR3 is TGTGCCAGCAGCCAAGGAGCGGGAGGAACAGATACGCAGTATTTT.

CDR3 DNA sequence: TGTGCCAGCAGCTTAGGGACAGAAGCAGATACGCAGTATTTT. This encodes CASSLGTEADTQYF. The rearrangement links TRBV7-3 to TRBJ2-3, with TRBD1 identical over 7 bases. This CDR3 contains 14 residues. The V segment lost 2 bases and the J segment 4 bases; nucleotides outside the gene matches: 3. Germline assignment: CDR1 SGHTA and CDR2 FQGTGA.

The chain has TRBV11-2 and TRBJ2-5; 8 nucleotides align to TRBD2. The J segment lost 5 bases and the V segment lost 5 bases, leaving 4 bases of the junction unmatched. CDR1 SGHAT and CDR2 FQNNGV come from the germline V gene. The CDR3 covers 13 residues. CDR3 DNA: TGTGCCAGCAGCACGGGACTAGATGAGACCCAGTACTTC. Residues: CASSTGLDETQYF.

Note on this clonotype: One base away lies a much larger clone, so this may be a sequencing read error. CDR3 residues: CATLSWRESVQFF. The CDR3 nucleotides are TGTGCCACGCTATCTTGGCGGGAGTCGGTGCAGTTCTTC. V usage is TRBV2 and J usage is TRBJ2-1, with 7 bases fitting TRBD2. The CDR3 is 13 residues long. The J segment lost 12 bases and the V segment lost 10 bases, leaving 15 bases of the junction unmatched. In germline, CDR1 is SNHLY, CDR2 FYNNEI.

This clonotype was counted only a few times. The chain employs TRBV5-1 and TRBJ2-7; D is uncertain. Germline CDR1 reads SGHRS; CDR2 reads YFSETQ. CDR3 length: 13 amino acids. V lost 6 bases and J lost 7, with 17 bases in between. Here the CDR3 reads CASTVDTYNEQYF. Written as DNA, the CDR3 is TGCGCCAGCACCGTTGATACCTACAATGAGCAGTACTTC.

This clonotype turned up a few times. This CDR3 fails to terminate in the conserved phenylalanine or tryptophan, so it likely reflects a read error. V usage is TRBV20-1 and J usage is TRBJ2-1, with no clear D. The CDR3 covers 14 residues. Per the germline V gene, CDR1 is DFQATT and CDR2 is SNEGSKA (reference sequence). V was pared by 5 bases and J by 0 bases, with 11 bases between. For the CDR3, the DNA is TGCAGTGCTTTAGCCCATATCTCCTACAATGAGCAGTTCCTC. Translation gives CSALAHISYNEQFL.

This clonotype was recorded a few times. The chain has TRBV5-1 and TRBJ2-5; tentative D call: TRBD2 (6 bases). V lost 4 bases to trimming and J lost 5 bases, with 27 bases between them. The CDR3 is 18 amino acids. CDR1 is SGHRS and CDR2 is YFSETQ in the germline V gene. The DNA for the CDR3 is TGCGCCAGCAGCCTCCGTGGGTCGGGTAGCAGGGACTGGGAGACCCAGTACTTC. Encoded protein: CASSLRGSGSRDWETQYF.

This clonotype was picked up many times. At one end the junction does not follow the germline gene, possibly because of a read error. The chain is built from TRBV6-2 or TRBV6-3 and TRBJ2-7; D possibly uses TRBD1 or TRBD2 (5 bases each). CDR3 size: 13 residues. Germline V gives CDR1 MNHEY, CDR2 SVGEGT. The DNA of the CDR3 is TGTGCCAGCAGTTACTCAGCCGGGACCGGGGTAACCTTC. Protein sequence: CASSYSAGTGVTF.

Remarks on this clonotype: Its ends do not fully match the called genes, so a read error is possible. This chain joins TRBV5-1 and TRBJ2-2; unclear D gene. The germline CDR1 and CDR2 sequences are SGHRS and YFSETQ. The CDR3 is 12 amino acids. Here the CDR3 reads CANSLIPAELFF. CDR3 nucleotides: TGCGCCAACAGCTTGATTCCCGCGGAGCTGTTTTTT.

The table lists this clonotype with a count of one. The CDR3 region is CASSEGTRSNYEQYF. CDR3 DNA: TGCGCCAGCAGCGAGGGGACACGGTCAAACTACGAGCAGTACTTC. This sequence joins TRBV5-1 and TRBJ2-7, with D perhaps TRBD1 (6 bases). Germline V gene data show CDR1 as SGHRS and CDR2 as YFSETQ. V lost 4 bases and J 3 bases, leaving 17 bases between the germline ends. This CDR3 comprises 15 residues.

The gene calls are TRBV28 and TRBJ2-1, with 7 bases aligning to TRBD2. The V gene end was trimmed by 4 bases and the J gene end by 8 bases; junction bases not matched to a gene: 14. The CDR3 length is 16 residues. Germline assignment: CDR1 MDHEN and CDR2 SYDVKM. CDR3 amino acids: CASSWRLAGESDEQFF. CDR3 bases: TGTGCCAGCAGTTGGCGACTGGCGGGAGAATCCGATGAGCAGTTCTTC.

This clonotype was counted between two and nine times. The V and J genes are TRBV28 and TRBJ2-2; no reliable D call. With 6 bases removed from V and 0 bases from J, the gap between germline ends came to 5 bases. Germline-derived CDR1 and CDR2 are MDHEN and SYDVKM. The length of the CDR3 is 13 residues. The CDR3: CASRNTNTGELFF. The CDR3, as DNA: TGTGCCAGCAGAAACACGAACACCGGGGAGCTGTTTTTT. Full variable domain (rest looked up from reference TRBV28 and TRBJ2-2): DVKVTQSSRYLVKRTGEKVFLECVQDMDHENMFWYRQDPGLGLRLIYFSYDVKMKEKGDIPEGYSVSREKKERFSLILESASTNQTSMYLCASRNTNTGELFFGEGSRLTVL.

The chain combines TRBV29-1 with TRBJ2-7; the D gene is possibly TRBD2 (5 bases). Trimming cost V 3 bases and J 7 bases, with 10 bases left between them. This CDR3 is 11 amino acids long. Germline loops: CDR1 SQVTM, CDR2 ANQGSEA. The DNA for the CDR3 is TGCAGCGTTGAGTCTCCGGGAGAGCAGTACTTC. This gives the protein CSVESPGEQYF.

The DNA of the CDR3 is TGTGCCAGCAGTTTATTCGCCGTCGGAGGGGACATTCAGTACTTC. Residues: CASSLFAVGGDIQYF. The chain joins TRBV28 to TRBJ2-4; a possible D gene is TRBD2 (6 bases). Deletions cut 1 base from V and 8 bases from J, with 15 bases between. From germline, CDR1 is MDHEN and CDR2 SYDVKM. This CDR3 region has 15 residues. The variable domain in full, with the rest retrieved from reference TRBV28 and TRBJ2-4, is DVKVTQSSRYLVKRTGEKVFLECVQDMDHENMFWYRQDPGLGLRLIYFSYDVKMKEKGDIPEGYSVSREKKERFSLILESASTNQTSMYLCASSLFAVGGDIQYFGAGTRLSVL.

Details on this clonotype: Just one base apart from a much larger clone, this may be a read error. The rearrangement uses TRBV7-2 and TRBJ2-1, with D tentatively TRBD2 (5 bases). CDR1 and CDR2 (germline): SGHTA, FQGNSA. The CDR3 extends over 15 amino acids. Between the trimmed V and J ends, which lost 2 bases and 5 bases, there was a span of 13 bases. CDR3 nucleotide sequence: TGTGCCAGCAGCTTAAAGATAAGGACTCACAATGAGCAGTTCTTC. Protein: CASSLKIRTHNEQFF. Full variable domain (outside the CDR3, taken from reference TRBV7-2 and TRBJ2-1): GAGVSQSPSNKVTEKGKDVELRCDPISGHTALYWYRQSLGQGLEFLIYFQGNSAPDKSGLPSDRFSAERTGGSVSTLTIQRTQQEDSAVYLCASSLKIRTHNEQFFGPGTRLTVL.

The chain joins TRBV7-9 to TRBJ2-7, with D perhaps matching TRBD1 (5 bases). V lost 1 base to trimming and J lost 4 bases, with 11 bases between them. From germline, CDR1 is SEHNR and CDR2 FQNEAQ (reference sequence). The CDR3 covers 14 residues. For the CDR3, the DNA is TGTGCCAGCAGCTTAGTCTTCCAGGGATACGAGCAGTACTTC. It encodes CASSLVFQGYEQYF.